The source of this TCR beta chain is a study of blood T cells in healthy people across ages (dated by TCRdb to between 2014 and 2016). For the wider study: In model experiments, template switching captured roughly one uniquely barcoded TCR beta cDNA molecule for every two T cells. The study measured age-related changes in TCR beta repertoire diversity using deep sequencing normalized with unique cDNA molecular identifiers. The donors were divided into four age groups: young (average approximately 15 years), middle-aged (about 40), aged (about 56) and long-lived (roughly 82). Donors of different ages were randomly distributed across sequencing lanes to avoid experimental bias. Two additional independent replicas of 1 million unique cDNA reads from the same blood draw were analyzed for two donors (one aged 18 to 30 and one aged 80 or older). Paper-wide results and their limitations: The long-lived group showed more naive CD4+ T cells, fewer expanded clones and increased TCR diversity than the aged group, suggesting age selection. Bulk unsorted PBMC profiling prevented conclusive comparison of naive and antigen-experienced compartments. There was a strong correlation between observed TCR beta diversity and the percentage of naive T cells measured by flow cytometry. As age increased, observed TCR beta diversity per million T cells dropped in a roughly linear way, and a significant reduction was already evident by age 40. Because the CMV infection status of the donors was unknown, age-related changes in expanded clonotypes may potentially have been confounded. Estimates of total diversity based on one million sequenced T cells were considered lower bounds and underestimates.

The CDR3 sequence holds 15 residues, the cysteine and phenylalanine included. The retained sequence is limited to the CDR3, 45 bases, with the frame set at the first base. Per the germline V gene, LGHNT is the CDR1 and FRNRAP is the CDR2. The donors were some 39 Caucasian individuals from Russia, aged roughly 6 to 100 years, who were systemically healthy. Around 10 milliliters of peripheral blood were collected from each donor into EDTA-treated Vacutainer tubes. Ficoll-Paque density-gradient centrifugation was used to isolate PBMCs, with at least 7 million per sample. Total RNA, at least 6 micrograms per sample, was extracted from PBMCs with Trizol reagent. Naive CD45RAhigh/CD27high T cell percentages were measured by flow cytometry on a PBMC aliquot from every donor. Of note for this clonotype: This receptor's antigen is unknown. No clone much larger than this one lies a single base away; base qualities are absent.

The library relied on 5' RACE. Data came from an Illumina HiSeq 2500. The second PCR ran for about 6 to 12 cycles and used a J-beta primer mix along with a sample-barcoded 5' primer. A unique molecular identifier was introduced onto each TCR beta cDNA molecule by a template-switch 5' adaptor carrying 12 random nucleotides. Each sample yielded at least 3 million CDR3-containing paired-end reads. First-strand cDNA synthesis was performed from all RNA using the Mint cDNA synthesis kit, with priming by a TRBC-specific oligonucleotide. Following uracil-DNA glycosylase treatment, a first 18-cycle PCR with universal primers M1SS and BC2_uni_R was performed on all cDNA. From the authors' description of their analysis: For normalization, 1 million high-quality reads were randomly selected from each sample, with every read carrying a distinct molecular identifier. Reads with shared molecular identifiers were discarded instead of being binned into consensus sequences. MiTCR, run with a Q25 quality threshold and the strictest error-elimination algorithm, handled CDR3 identification, clonotype clustering and error correction. A nonparametric unseen species model with Euler transformation was used to estimate lower-bound total TCR beta diversity. TCRdb took the public reads, trimmed them with fastp at Q25, ran MiXCR for clone calling and kept in-frame beta chains. Every entry covers one CDR3 protein and lists the most common genes and DNA from its rows. TCRdb's processing, not the authors', yielded these V and J calls. For this sample the table gives 550,000 to 700,000 distinct CDR3 sequences, of which 25% to 30% were detected only once. 18% of the sample is taken by the ten largest.

The receptor comes from a woman in her 70s in good health. Sequenced: blood. The rearrangement joined TRBV12-5 to TRBJ2-5; TRBD2 agrees with 11 junctional bases. The assigned J gene may be wrong: the sequence end matches TRBJ2-1 better. CDR3 region: CASGLGLAGGNEQFF. The base sequence is TGTGCTAGTGGTTTGGGGCTAGCGGGGGGCAATGAGCAGTTCTTC.